One T cell receptor beta chain is described in this entry. The assay was immunoSEQ multiplex PCR, and TCRdb's table has in-frame clones only and misses some. Seen here are tens of thousands of clones, around 82% observed once, and the top ten hold 9.5% to 13%. This entry comes from a study of cytomegalovirus exposure and HLA in healthy donors. Study as a whole: A later analysis reported the same platform for the 90 to 150 validation repertoires and the roughly 650 first-cohort repertoires.

Germline V gene sequence: CDR1 SGHRS, CDR2 YFSETQ. This CDR3 has 15 residues. Trimming left V 1 base short and J 3 bases short, with 13 bases between. The sequence was obtained from a woman aged 18-29 years in good health and CMV-seropositive. The source material was PBMCs. J is TRBJ1-1 and V is TRBV5-1; no clear D. CDR3 coding DNA: TGCGCCAGCAGCTTGTCTCCCCTTCGGGACACTGAAGCTTTCTTT. Translated, it gives CASSLSPLRDTEAFF. The whole variable domain, filled in from reference TRBV5-1 and TRBJ1-1, reads KAGVTQTPRYLIKTRGQQVTLSCSPISGHRSVSWYQQTPGQGLQFLFEYFSETQRNKGNFPGRFSGRQFSNSRSEMNVSTLELGDSALYLCASSLSPLRDTEAFFGQGTRLTVV.